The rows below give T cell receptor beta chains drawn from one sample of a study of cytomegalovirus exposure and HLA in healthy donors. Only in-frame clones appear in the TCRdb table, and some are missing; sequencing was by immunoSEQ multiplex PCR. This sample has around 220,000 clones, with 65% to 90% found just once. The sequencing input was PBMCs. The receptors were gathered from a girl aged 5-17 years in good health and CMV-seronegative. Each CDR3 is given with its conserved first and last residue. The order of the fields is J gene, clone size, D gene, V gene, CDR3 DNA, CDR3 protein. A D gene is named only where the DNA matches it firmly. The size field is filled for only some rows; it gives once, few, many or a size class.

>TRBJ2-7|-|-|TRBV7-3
TGTGCCAGCAGATCAGGGTCCCTCGTGACCTACGAGCAGTACTTC
CASRSGSLVTYEQYF
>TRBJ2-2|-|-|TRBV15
TGTGCCACCGATTCAGACATATACACCGGGGAGCTGTTTTTT
CATDSDIYTGELFF
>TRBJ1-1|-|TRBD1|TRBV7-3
TGTGCCAGCAGCTTCCCAGGGGGGAAGGCTTTCTTT
CASSFPGGKAFF
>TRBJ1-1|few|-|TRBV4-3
TGCGCCAGCAGCCAAGAGGGTATACGGGGAACTGAAGCTTTCTTT
CASSQEGIRGTEAFF
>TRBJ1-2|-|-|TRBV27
TGTGCCAGCAGTTTATTTCTGGGCTCGGATGGCTACACCTTC
CASSLFLGSDGYTF
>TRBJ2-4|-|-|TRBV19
TGTGCCAGTAGTCTCCCGGAACAGGTGGTCAAAAACATTCAGTACTTC
CASSLPEQVVKNIQYF
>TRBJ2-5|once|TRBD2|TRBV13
TGTGCCAGCAGCTTAGAGCCAGCGGGGGTCAAGGGGACCCAGTACTTC
CASSLEPAGVKGTQYF
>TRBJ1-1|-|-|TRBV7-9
TGTGCCAGCAGCTTAGGGGGTGGGGGGACTGAAGCTTTCTTT
CASSLGGGGTEAFF
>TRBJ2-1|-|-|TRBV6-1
TGTGCCAGCAGTGCATACGCTGGGCCCTACGAGAGCTCCTACAATGAGCAGTTCTTC
CASSAYAGPYESSYNEQFF
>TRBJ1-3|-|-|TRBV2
TGTGCCAGCAGTGTGGGAGGCTCTGGAAACACCATATATTTT
CASSVGGSGNTIYF
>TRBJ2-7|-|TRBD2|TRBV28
TGTGCCAGCAGTCATCGACCCGGGAGGAACGAGCAGTACTTC
CASSHRPGRNEQYF
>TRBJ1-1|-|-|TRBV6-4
TGTGCCAGCAGTGAAGGCAGGGAGAACACTGAAGCTTTCTTT
CASSEGRENTEAFF
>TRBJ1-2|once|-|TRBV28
TGTGCCAGCAGCCCCAACGGTTTCTATGGCTACACCTTC
CASSPNGFYGYTF
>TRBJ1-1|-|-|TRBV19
TGTGCCAGTAGTATACAAAGACAGAACACTGAAGCTTTCTTT
CASSIQRQNTEAFF
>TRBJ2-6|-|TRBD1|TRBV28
TGTGCCAGCAGTGCAAACAGGGGGCAAGTTGGGGCCAACGTCCTGACTTTC
CASSANRGQVGANVLTF
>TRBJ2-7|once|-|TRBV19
TGTGCCAGTAGTATAAAGGGGGGGACCGGACGGGATGCCGAGCAGTACTTC
CASSIKGGTGRDAEQYF
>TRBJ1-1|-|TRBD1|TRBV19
TGTGCCAGTAGTGTAATGACAGGGGGGATCACTGAAGCTTTCTTT
CASSVMTGGITEAFF
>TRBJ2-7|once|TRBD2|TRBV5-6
TGTGCCAGCAGCTTGTCGGTCCTAGCGGGAGACGAGCAGTACTTC
CASSLSVLAGDEQYF
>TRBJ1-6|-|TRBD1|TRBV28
TGTGCCATGGGACAGGGGAATTCACCCCTCCACTTT
CAMGQGNSPLHF
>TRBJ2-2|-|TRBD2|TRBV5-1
TGCGCCAGCAGCTTGGCTCGGGCTAGCGGGGGATCCTCCAGCACCGGGGAGCTGTTTTTT
CASSLARASGGSSSTGELFF
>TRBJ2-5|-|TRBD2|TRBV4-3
TGCGCCAGCAGCCCCCGCCGGGGGGGAGAGACCCAGTACTTC
CASSPRRGGETQYF
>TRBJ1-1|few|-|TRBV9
TGTGCCAGCAGCGCTGAGGGGAACACTGAAGCTTTCTTT
CASSAEGNTEAFF
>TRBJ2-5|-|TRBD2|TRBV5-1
TGCGCCAGCAGCTTGCGATCGGGTTTGGTAGCGGGGGAGGAGACCCAGTACTTC
CASSLRSGLVAGEETQYF
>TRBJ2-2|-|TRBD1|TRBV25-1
TGTGCCAGCAGTGCCATTAGGGGACAGGGCATACTCACCGGGGAGCTGTTTTTT
CASSAIRGQGILTGELFF
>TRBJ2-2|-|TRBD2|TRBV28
TGTGCCAGCAGTACGCAGGAAGCGGGGGCACTATGGACCGGGGAGCTGTTTTTT
CASSTQEAGALWTGELFF
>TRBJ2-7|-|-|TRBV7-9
TGTGCCAGCAGCTACACCCGGGACAATTCCTACGAGCAGTACTTC
CASSYTRDNSYEQYF
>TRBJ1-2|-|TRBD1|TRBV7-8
TGTGCCAGCAGCTTTGCCGGGACAGGTTATGGCTACACCTTC
CASSFAGTGYGYTF
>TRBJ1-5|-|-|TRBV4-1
TGCGCCAGCAGCCAAGATTTCAATGGGGCTAGCAATCAGCCCCAGCATTTT
CASSQDFNGASNQPQHF
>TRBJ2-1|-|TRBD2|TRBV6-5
TGTGCCAGCAGTGCTAGCGGGGGGGCTCGGGAGCAGTTCTTC
CASSASGGAREQFF
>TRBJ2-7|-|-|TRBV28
TGTGCCAGCAGTTTAGAGTCCTACGAGCAGTACTTC
CASSLESYEQYF
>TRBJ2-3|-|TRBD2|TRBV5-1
TGCGCCAGCAGGGGGGGACTAGCGGAGCTTCGGGATACGCAGTATTTT
CASRGGLAELRDTQYF
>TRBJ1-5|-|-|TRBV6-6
TGTGCCAGCAATAATGGACAGTGGAATCAGCCCCAGCATTTT
CASNNGQWNQPQHF